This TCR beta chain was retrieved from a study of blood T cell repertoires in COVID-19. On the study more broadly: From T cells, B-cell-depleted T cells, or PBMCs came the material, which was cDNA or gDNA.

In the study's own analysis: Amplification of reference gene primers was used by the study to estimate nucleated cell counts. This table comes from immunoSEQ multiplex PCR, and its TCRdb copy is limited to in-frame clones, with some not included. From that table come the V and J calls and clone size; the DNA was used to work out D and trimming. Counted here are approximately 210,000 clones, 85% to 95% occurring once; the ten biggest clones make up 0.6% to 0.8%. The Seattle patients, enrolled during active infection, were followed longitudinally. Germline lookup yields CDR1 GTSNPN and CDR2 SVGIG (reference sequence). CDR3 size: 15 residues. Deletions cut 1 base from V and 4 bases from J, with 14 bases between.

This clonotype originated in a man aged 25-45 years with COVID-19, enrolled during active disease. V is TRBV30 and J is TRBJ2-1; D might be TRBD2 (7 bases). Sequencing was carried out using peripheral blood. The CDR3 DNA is TGTGCCTGGAGTGAACGGGGGGCCCGATACAATGAGCAGTTCTTC. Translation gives CAWSERGARYNEQFF. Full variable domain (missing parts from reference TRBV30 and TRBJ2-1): SQTIHQWPATLVQPVGSPLSLECTVEGTSNPNLYWYRQAAGRGLQLLFYSVGIGQISSEVPQNLSASRPQDRQFILSSKKLLLSDSGFYLCAWSERGARYNEQFFGPGTRLTVL.